These 15 T cell receptor beta chains came from one sample sequenced in a study of blood T cell repertoires in COVID-19. Some clones are missing from TCRdb's copy, which holds only in-frame ones; the method was immunoSEQ multiplex PCR. This sample carries tens of thousands of clones, roughly 87% of them seen once, and the ten largest clones take roughly an eighth. Material for sequencing was peripheral blood. The origin of the receptors is a woman older than 75 with acute or convalescent COVID-19.

The chain links TRBV5-8 to TRBJ2-1, with TRBD2 matching 7 bases. V was clipped by 4 bases and J by 1 base; unmatched bases: 5. This CDR3 is 15 amino acids long. CDR1 and CDR2 (germline): SGHTS, YDEGEE. CDR3 loop: CASSRLAGSYNEQFF. CDR3 nucleotides: TGTGCCAGCAGCAGACTAGCAGGATCCTACAATGAGCAGTTCTTC.

The rearrangement joins TRBV19 to TRBJ2-1; 11 bases map to TRBD2. CDR3 length: 17 amino acids. CDR1 and CDR2 from the germline V gene are LNHDA and SQIVND (reference sequence). V shed 4 bases and J 3 bases; nucleotides not matched to a gene: 8. CDR3 in DNA: TGTGCCAGTAGTACTATACCGACTAGCGGGAACTACAATGAGCAGTTCTTC. Its translation: CASSTIPTSGNYNEQFF. Using reference TRBV19 and TRBJ2-1 for the parts outside the CDR3, the full variable domain is DGGITQSPKYLFRKEGQNVTLSCEQNLNHDAMYWYRQDPGQGLRLIYYSQIVNDFQKGDIAEGYSVSREKKESFPLTVTSAQKNPTAFYLCASSTIPTSGNYNEQFFGPGTRLTVL.

The chain combines TRBV7-2 with TRBJ2-7; perhaps TRBD2 as D (6 bases). V dropped 2 bases and J dropped 3 bases, with 17 bases sitting between them. This CDR3 spans 16 amino acids. Germline values: CDR1 SGHTA, CDR2 FQGNSA. The CDR3 is CASSLTRRDQFYEQYF. CDR3 in DNA: TGTGCCAGCAGCTTAACGAGGCGGGATCAGTTCTACGAGCAGTACTTC. The full variable domain, its missing parts supplied by reference TRBV7-2 and TRBJ2-7, is GAGVSQSPSNKVTEKGKDVELRCDPISGHTALYWYRQSLGQGLEFLIYFQGNSAPDKSGLPSDRFSAERTGGSVSTLTIQRTQQEDSAVYLCASSLTRRDQFYEQYFGPGTRLTVT.

This chain links TRBV29-1 with TRBJ2-1, with 13 bases fitting TRBD2. This CDR3 is built from 16 residues. V dropped 5 bases and J dropped 7; count of bases not matched to a gene: 11. Per the germline V gene, CDR1 is SQVTM and CDR2 is ANQGSEA. This chain's CDR3 is CSVQFLGGLAGNEQFF. The CDR3 DNA reads TGCAGCGTTCAATTCTTAGGGGGACTAGCGGGAAATGAGCAGTTCTTC.

The chain joins TRBV10-3 to TRBJ2-2; 8 nucleotides line up with TRBD2. After removal of 9 bases from V and 1 base from J, the junction contained 7 bases not matched to a gene. CDR1 is ENHRY and CDR2 is SYGVKD in the germline V gene. The CDR3 has 15 amino acids. The chain's CDR3 is CAIAGTSGNTGELFF. The CDR3 bases are TGTGCCATAGCCGGGACTAGTGGGAACACCGGGGAGCTGTTTTTT.

The rearrangement links TRBV7-9 to TRBJ2-1; a weak D match, TRBD1 (6 bases). This CDR3 spans 15 amino acids. V gave up 7 bases and J gave up 5 bases, with 18 bases separating them. Germline CDR1 reads SEHNR; CDR2 reads FQNEAQ (reference sequence). In DNA form, the CDR3 reads TGTGCCAGCACCATCTGGCAGGGGAATAACAATGAGCAGTTCTTC. Amino acids: CASTIWQGNNNEQFF.

The gene calls are TRBV20-1 and TRBJ2-3, with 9 bases lining up with TRBD2. CDR1 and CDR2 (germline): DFQATT, SNEGSKA (reference sequence). This CDR3 comprises 15 residues. The V segment lost 3 bases and the J segment 6 bases; nucleotides outside the gene matches: 10. Here the CDR3 DNA reads TGCAGTGCTAGTACGGCCCTAGCGGGAAAGGATACGCAGTATTTT. As protein: CSASTALAGKDTQYF.

V usage is TRBV7-9 and J usage is TRBJ1-2; tentative D call: TRBD1 (5 bases). Germline CDR1 is SEHNR and CDR2 is FQNEAQ (reference sequence). This CDR3 is 14 amino acids long. V was trimmed by 3 bases and J by 4 bases, leaving 12 bases between them. The CDR3 loop is CASSFLAGSYGYTF. CDR3 in DNA: TGTGCCAGCAGCTTTCTTGCAGGGTCCTATGGCTACACCTTC.

The rearrangement joins TRBV7-3 to TRBJ2-7, with a possible D match to TRBD2 (6 bases). CDR3 length: 15 amino acids. V lost 6 bases and J lost 7, with 22 bases in between. Germline values: CDR1 SGHTA, CDR2 FQGTGA. DNA of the CDR3: TGTGCCAGCAGTTGGGACTTTCTTTTGGTAGGGGAGCAGTACTTC. It codes for CASSWDFLLVGEQYF.

V and J are TRBV19 and TRBJ2-2; 8 bases align to TRBD1. Germline V lookup: CDR1 LNHDA, CDR2 SQIVND (reference sequence). Trimming cost V 8 bases and J 1 base; bases outside gene matches: 3. The length of the CDR3 is 14 residues. The CDR3 nucleotides are TGTGCCAGTCAGGGGGCTCGGAACACCGGGGAGCTGTTTTTT. This encodes CASQGARNTGELFF.

The CDR3 reads CASSLAWGDEQFF. CDR3 coding DNA: TGTGCCAGCAGCTTGGCTTGGGGGGATGAGCAGTTCTTC. V gene TRBV5-4 combines with J gene TRBJ2-1; tentative D call: TRBD2 (6 bases). CDR1 and CDR2 from the germline V gene are SGHNT and YYREEE (reference sequence). With 0 bases removed from V and 8 bases from J, the gap between germline ends came to 9 bases. The CDR3 extends over 13 amino acids.

The V call is TRBV7-9, the J call TRBJ2-4; no definite D call. The CDR3 length is 14 residues. The V and J ends lost 1 base and 3 bases respectively, with 7 bases between them. CDR1 is SEHNR and CDR2 is FQNEAQ in the germline V gene (reference sequence). DNA of the CDR3: TGTGCCAGCAGCTTAGGGTTCGGCAAAAACATTCAGTACTTC. Protein: CASSLGFGKNIQYF.

J is TRBJ2-3 and V is TRBV6-2 or TRBV6-3; 11 positions agree with TRBD2. V lost 6 bases to trimming and J lost 8 bases; unmatched junction nucleotides: 10. The germline CDR1 and CDR2 sequences are MNHEY and SVGEGT. The CDR3 totals 15 residues. CDR3 loop: CASSPMASGRTTQYF. The CDR3 DNA reads as TGTGCCAGCAGCCCGATGGCTAGCGGGAGGACTACGCAGTATTTT.

The chain combines TRBV4-1 with TRBJ2-1; a weak D match, TRBD1 (6 bases). V lost 6 bases, J lost 4 bases, and 16 bases lay in between. The CDR3 consists of 15 residues. Germline V CDR1 and CDR2: MGHRA, YSYEKL. For the CDR3, the DNA is TGCGCCAGCAGGCTAAACAGGGCCCCGTACAATGAGCAGTTCTTC. It yields the protein CASRLNRAPYNEQFF.

This clone was observed once. The chain combines TRBV7-2 with TRBJ2-7; a possible D gene is TRBD1 (6 bases). The V gene's germline CDR1 is SGHTA and CDR2 FQGNSA. The CDR3 totals 15 residues. With 5 bases removed from V and 7 bases from J, the gap between germline ends came to 21 bases. The chain's CDR3 is CASSGRDTVAGEQYF. The DNA for the CDR3 is TGTGCCAGCAGCGGCCGGGACACTGTCGCTGGGGAGCAGTACTTC.